Below are 27 T cell receptor beta chains sequenced from a single sample in a study of graft-versus-host responses after intestinal transplantation. Using immunoSEQ multiplex PCR, the repertoire was profiled, and TCRdb retains in-frame clones only, with some absent. The table includes about 10,000 clones, about 94% detected once. Sequencing was performed on PBMCs, taken 8 days after intestinal transplant. These receptor sequences come from a human patient who received an intestinal transplant, so some T cells may come from the graft donor.

The chain employs TRBV5-1 and TRBJ2-1; TRBD1 agrees at 10 bases. The CDR3 runs to 15 residues. V dropped 2 bases and J dropped 7; count of bases not matched to a gene: 6. Germline CDR1 SGHRS, CDR2 YFSETQ. The CDR3 region is CASSLDRGLTNEQFF. The CDR3, as DNA: TGCGCCAGCAGCTTAGACAGGGGGCTCACTAATGAGCAGTTCTTC.

The gene calls are TRBV5-1 and TRBJ2-3; D possibly corresponds to TRBD2 (6 bases). The V gene lost 2 bases and the J gene lost 2 bases, with 9 bases spanning the gap. CDR3 size: 14 residues. Looked up from germline, CDR1 is SGHRS and CDR2 is YFSETQ. The CDR3 region has the DNA TGCGCCAGCAGCTTTTCGCGGGACACAGATACGCAGTATTTT. This gives the protein CASSFSRDTDTQYF.

The table lists this clone with a count of one. Germline and junction disagree at one end, which may indicate a read error. This sample includes further DNA sequences coding for the same CDR3. The chain combines TRBV19 with TRBJ2-7, with TRBD1 identical over 11 bases. The CDR3 is made up of 14 amino acids. CDR1 is LNHDA and CDR2 is SQIVND in the germline V gene (reference sequence). The CDR3 protein is CASSPGTGGYEQYF. CDR3 sequence (DNA): TGCGCCAGTAGTCCCGGGACAGGGGGTTACGAGCAGTACTTC.

This clone was observed once. CDR3 amino acids: CATSREAASTGELFF. CDR3 bases: TGTGCCACCAGCAGAGAAGCAGCCAGCACCGGGGAGCTGTTTTTT. The chain employs TRBV15 and TRBJ2-2; unclear D gene. From germline, CDR1 is LNHNV and CDR2 YYDKDF (reference sequence). V gave up 0 bases and J gave up 4 bases, with 9 bases separating them. The CDR3 extends over 15 amino acids.

The rearrangement uses TRBV9 and TRBJ2-1; D gene unclear. Per germline, CDR1 SGDLS and CDR2 YYNGEE. V was cut by 0 bases and J by 0 bases, with 7 bases left in between. CDR3 length: 15 amino acids. The CDR3: CASSVGQSSYNEQFF. The CDR3 DNA sequence: TGTGCCAGCAGCGTAGGTCAGAGCTCCTACAATGAGCAGTTCTTC. The entire variable domain, with the rest obtained from reference TRBV9 and TRBJ2-1, is as follows: DSGVTQTPKHLITATGQRVTLRCSPRSGDLSVYWYQQSLDQGLQFLIQYYNGEERAKGNILERFSAQQFPDLHSELNLSSLELGDSALYFCASSVGQSSYNEQFFGPGTRLTVL.

V gene TRBV7-3 combines with J gene TRBJ2-3; TRBD1 aligns across 8 bases. V gave up 5 bases and J gave up 6 bases; unmatched junction bases: 16. CDR3 length equals 17 residues. Germline V gene data show CDR1 as SGHTA and CDR2 as FQGTGA. CDR3 in DNA: TGTGCCAGCAGCACGTCAAACAGGGGGAAGTTATCGGATACGCAGTATTTT. It specifies CASSTSNRGKLSDTQYF. The full variable domain, rest sourced from reference TRBV7-3 and TRBJ2-3, is GAGVSQTPSNKVTEKGKYVELRCDPISGHTALYWYRQSLGQGPEFLIYFQGTGAADDSGLPNDRFFAVRPEGSVSTLKIQRTERGDSAVYLCASSTSNRGKLSDTQYFGPGTRLTVL.

V usage is TRBV27 and J usage is TRBJ2-1; TRBD1 agrees at 11 bases. The CDR3 sequence is 14 residues long. Germline CDR1 MNHEY, CDR2 SMNVEV (reference sequence). Unmatched junction bases numbered 2, after V lost 3 bases and J lost 7 bases. CDR3 sequence reads: CASSFGTGGNEQFF. CDR3 sequence (DNA): TGTGCCAGCAGTTTCGGGACAGGGGGGAATGAGCAGTTCTTC.

The chain combines TRBV10-1 with TRBJ2-5; TRBD2 is a possible D gene (6 bases). CDR1 and CDR2 from the germline V gene are WNHNN and SYGVQD (reference sequence). The CDR3 runs to 14 residues. V was cut by 6 bases and J by 3 bases, with 14 bases left in between. CDR3 residues: CASSSRGSEETQYF. In nucleotides, the CDR3 is TGCGCCAGCAGCTCGCGGGGATCGGAAGAGACCCAGTACTTC.

The chain uses TRBV7-9 and TRBJ1-5, with D tentatively TRBD1 (6 bases). V was pared by 3 bases and J by 6 bases, with 12 bases between. The germline CDR1 and CDR2 sequences are SEHNR and FQNEAQ (reference sequence). CDR3 length equals 14 residues. DNA of the CDR3: TGTGCCAGCAGCTTTCCGGGGGCCGGTCAGCCCCAGCATTTT. This codes for CASSFPGAGQPQHF.

The count of this clone is one. V and J are TRBV27 and TRBJ2-1, with D hard to call. In germline, CDR1 is MNHEY, CDR2 SMNVEV (reference sequence). V lost 2 bases, J lost 7 bases, and 9 bases lay in between. This CDR3 has 13 residues. CDR3 nucleotide sequence: TGTGCCAGCAGTTTAGGATTTGGGAATGAGCAGTTCTTC. Translating it yields CASSLGFGNEQFF.

The gene calls are TRBV4-1 and TRBJ1-6; D might be TRBD1 (5 bases). Deletions cut 0 bases from V and 7 bases from J, with 10 bases between. Germline CDR1 and CDR2: MGHRA and YSYEKL. The CDR3 is 15 residues long. The CDR3 sequence is CASSQDWTQNSPLHF. The CDR3 region has the DNA TGCGCCAGCAGCCAAGATTGGACACAAAATTCACCCCTCCACTTT.

This chain uses TRBV4-1 with TRBJ2-7; D might be TRBD2 (6 bases). The CDR3 length is 15 residues. The germline V and J ends were trimmed by 4 bases and 3 bases, with 16 bases remaining between them. The germline V gene encodes CDR1 MGHRA and CDR2 YSYEKL. The CDR3 spells CASSPGEEVYYEQYF. The CDR3 nucleotides read TGCGCCAGCAGCCCCGGGGAGGAGGTGTACTACGAGCAGTACTTC.

The V gene is TRBV2, the J gene TRBJ2-1; D perhaps matches TRBD1 (7 bases). The CDR3 spans 16 residues. The V gene lost 2 bases and the J gene lost 0 bases, with 11 bases spanning the gap. CDR1 and CDR2 (germline): SNHLY, FYNNEI. Written as DNA, the CDR3 is TGTGCCAGCAGTGAACGCGGGACAGCCTCCTACAATGAGCAGTTCTTC. This gives the protein CASSERGTASYNEQFF.

The chain combines TRBV9 with TRBJ1-3; TRBD1 aligns across 8 bases. V shed 5 bases, J shed 0 bases, and the junction held 4 bases outside the gene matches. The CDR3 is 15 amino acids. Per the germline V gene, CDR1 is SGDLS and CDR2 is YYNGEE. CDR3 region: CASRATGGSGNTIYF. CDR3 nucleotide sequence: TGTGCCAGCAGAGCTACAGGGGGCTCTGGAAACACCATATATTTT.

The sample holds one count of this clone. The V and J genes are TRBV19 and TRBJ2-7; 12 bases align to TRBD2. The germline V gene encodes CDR1 LNHDA and CDR2 SQIVND (reference sequence). The CDR3 loop spans 16 amino acids. Trimming took 5 bases from V and 3 from J; bases not matched to a gene: 8. The CDR3 protein is CASSPRLAGASYEQYF. CDR3 DNA sequence: TGTGCCAGTAGTCCCCGACTAGCGGGAGCCAGCTACGAGCAGTACTTC.

The chain combines TRBV27 with TRBJ2-2, with TRBD1 as a possible D gene (6 bases). V gave up 1 base and J gave up 6 bases, with 15 bases separating them. The germline CDR1 and CDR2 sequences are MNHEY and SMNVEV (reference sequence). This CDR3 is 16 amino acids long. The DNA of the CDR3 is TGTGCCAGCAGTTTATTGTTCCAGGGGAGCTCCGGGGAGCTGTTTTTT. Amino acids: CASSLLFQGSSGELFF.

The chain uses TRBV15 and TRBJ1-1; perhaps TRBD1 as D (6 bases). V was trimmed by 5 bases and J by 4 bases, leaving 14 bases between them. This CDR3 is 14 amino acids long. In germline, CDR1 is LNHNV, CDR2 YYDKDF (reference sequence). CDR3 bases: TGTGCCACCAGCGACAGGACGGACGGCACTGAAGCTTTCTTT. Its protein is CATSDRTDGTEAFF.

The J gene is TRBJ2-3, the V gene TRBV28; 9 positions match TRBD1. Germline CDR1 is MDHEN and CDR2 is SYDVKM. The CDR3 is 15 residues long. J was trimmed by 7 bases and V by 5 bases; bases with no gene match: 10. CDR3 sequence reads: CASSPPGTGSHTQYF. CDR3 DNA sequence: TGTGCCAGCAGTCCCCCCGGGACAGGGTCGCATACGCAGTATTTT.

V and J are TRBV4-1 and TRBJ1-5; the D is unclear. Trimming shortened V by 1 base and J by 3 bases, and 4 bases separated the two germline ends. CDR1 MGHRA and CDR2 YSYEKL come from the germline V gene. This CDR3 is 13 amino acids long. The CDR3 DNA follows: TGCGCCAGCAGCCAAGCTCTCAATCAGCCCCAGCATTTT. This codes for CASSQALNQPQHF.

The V gene is TRBV2, the J gene TRBJ2-1; D possibly matches TRBD1 or TRBD2 (5 bases each). The germline V and J ends were trimmed by 8 bases and 0 bases, with 14 bases remaining between them. The germline V gene encodes CDR1 SNHLY and CDR2 FYNNEI. The CDR3 length is 15 residues. This CDR3 is CASQTAVSSYNEQFF. CDR3 DNA sequence: TGTGCCAGCCAGACAGCGGTCAGCTCCTACAATGAGCAGTTCTTC.

Only one count was recorded for this clone. An end of the junction differs from the germline gene, which may be a read error. This chain uses TRBV27 with TRBJ2-3, with 10 bases fitting TRBD2. Looked up from germline, CDR1 is MNHEY and CDR2 is SMNVEV (reference sequence). The CDR3 totals 17 residues. CDR3 coding DNA: TGTGCCAGCAGTTTTCTAGCGGGAGTCTCACCCACAGGTACGCAGTATTTT. Translated: CASSFLAGVSPTGTQYF.

This chain connects TRBV7-2 to TRBJ2-5; tentatively, D is TRBD2 (6 bases). Germline assignment: CDR1 SGHTA and CDR2 FQGNSA. V was pared by 5 bases and J by 0 bases, with 10 bases between. The CDR3 has 14 amino acids. The CDR3 sequence: CASSAGPYQETQYF. In DNA form, the CDR3 reads TGTGCCAGCAGCGCGGGACCATACCAAGAGACCCAGTACTTC.

The V call is TRBV5-6, the J call TRBJ2-1; possible D gene TRBD2, 6 bases. The CDR3 is 16 residues long. V shed 3 bases and J shed 8 bases, with 21 bases lying between them. The germline gives CDR1 SGHDT, CDR2 YYEEEE. The CDR3 region has the DNA TGTGCCAGCAGCTCCATCTCCTTCCGGGGGTCGCATGAGCAGTTCTTC. As protein: CASSSISFRGSHEQFF.

This rearrangement joins TRBV10-3 to TRBJ1-6; 10 bases agree with TRBD1. Germline V gene data show CDR1 as ENHRY and CDR2 as SYGVKD. The CDR3 runs to 14 residues. After removal of 5 bases from V and 11 bases from J, the junction contained 6 bases not matched to a gene. The CDR3 coding sequence is TGTGCCATCAGTCTAGGACAGGGGGGGACACCCCTCCACTTT. It encodes CAISLGQGGTPLHF.

CDR3 DNA: TGTGCCAGCAGCAAGCCGACAGGGGCCTCCTCTGGGGCCAACGTCCTGACTTTC. Residues: CASSKPTGASSGANVLTF. The chain couples TRBV21-1 to TRBJ2-6; TRBD1 is the table's D call, not checked against the DNA. TRBV21-1 is an annotated pseudogene. The CDR3 extends over 18 amino acids.

V usage is TRBV19 and J usage is TRBJ2-1; TRBD2 matches 11 bases. Losses at the gene ends were 7 bases for V and 5 bases for J; bases not matched to a gene: 13. CDR1 and CDR2 (germline): LNHDA, SQIVND (reference sequence). The CDR3 covers 17 residues. CDR3 region: CASKFNPGLADHNEQFF. The CDR3 DNA reads TGTGCCAGTAAATTCAATCCGGGACTAGCGGACCACAATGAGCAGTTCTTC.

The rearrangement joins TRBV15 to TRBJ1-1; tentatively, D is TRBD1 (5 bases). The V and J ends lost 9 bases and 1 base respectively, with 12 bases between them. This CDR3 has 13 residues. CDR1 and CDR2 from the germline V gene are LNHNV and YYDKDF (reference sequence). The CDR3: CATGARRNTEAFF. In nucleotides, the CDR3 is TGTGCCACTGGGGCCCGACGGAACACTGAAGCTTTCTTT.